These 30 T cell receptor beta chains originate from one sample sequenced in a study of blood T cell repertoires in COVID-19. Repertoires were generated with immunoSEQ multiplex PCR, while TCRdb's copy carries only in-frame clones and drops some. This sample has 150,000 to 200,000 clones; around 80% occur once, and the top ten carry roughly 3.4%. Sequenced input: PBMCs or T cells enriched from blood (not recorded which). The receptors were sampled from a woman aged 55-69 years who had recovered from COVID-19.

The V call is TRBV18, the J call TRBJ2-3; 9 nucleotides align to TRBD2. Germline lookup yields CDR1 KGHSH and CDR2 LQKENI. V shed 5 bases and J 3 bases; nucleotides not matched to a gene: 12. The CDR3 contains 17 residues. CDR3 in DNA: TGTGCCAGCTCATCAGGCGGAAAAACTAGCGGGACAGATACGCAGTATTTT. Its translation is CASSSGGKTSGTDTQYF.

The gene calls are TRBV12-3 or TRBV12-4 and TRBJ1-2, with D possibly TRBD1 on 6 matching bases. This CDR3 has 13 amino acids. Deletions cut 4 bases from V and 6 bases from J, with 12 bases between. CDR3 in amino acids: CASSSYRVDGYTF. Here the CDR3 DNA reads TGTGCCAGCAGTTCTTACAGGGTGGATGGCTACACCTTC.

This clone was counted between two and nine times. The chain employs TRBV6-5 and TRBJ2-3; D is perhaps TRBD2 (7 bases). CDR1 is MNHEY and CDR2 is SVGAGI in the germline V gene. V dropped 4 bases and J dropped 1 base, with 12 bases sitting between them. The CDR3 is made up of 15 amino acids. CDR3 residues: CASSLGGARTDTQYF. The CDR3 nucleotides are TGTGCCAGCAGTTTAGGGGGGGCCCGCACAGATACGCAGTATTTT.

The V gene is TRBV4-1, the J gene TRBJ2-3, with 13 bases identical to TRBD2. Unmatched junction bases numbered 5, after V lost 1 base and J lost 7 bases. The CDR3 covers 16 residues. Looked up from germline, CDR1 is MGHRA and CDR2 is YSYEKL. DNA of the CDR3: TGCGCCAGCAGCCAAGTTCCGACTAGCGGGGGGAATACGCAGTATTTT. Its protein product is CASSQVPTSGGNTQYF.

V usage is TRBV3-1 (or the pseudogene TRBV3-2) and J usage is TRBJ1-6; 7 bases are shared with TRBD1. Per the germline V gene, CDR1 is LGHDT and CDR2 is YNNKEL (reference sequence). The CDR3 loop spans 15 amino acids. Trimming cost V 1 base and J 7 bases; bases outside gene matches: 4. The DNA for the CDR3 is TGTGCCAGCAGCCAAGGAGCCAGGGGGAATTCACCCCTCCACTTT. Encoded protein: CASSQGARGNSPLHF.

The CDR3 protein is CASSLDREGYGYTF. In DNA form, the CDR3 reads TGCGCCAGCAGCTTGGATAGGGAGGGCTATGGCTACACCTTC. V usage is TRBV5-1 and J usage is TRBJ1-2, with D unclear. The V end lost 0 bases, the J end lost 4 bases, and 10 bases lay between the germline ends. Per germline, CDR1 SGHRS and CDR2 YFSETQ. This CDR3 region has 14 residues.

This chain joins TRBV7-2 and TRBJ2-7, with a tentative D call TRBD2 (5 bases). The CDR3 contains 14 residues. Germline CDR1 is SGHTA and CDR2 is FQGNSA. Trimming took 5 bases from V and 3 from J, leaving 14 bases between them. CDR3: CASSVSGYLYEQYF. The CDR3 DNA is TGTGCCAGCAGCGTGAGCGGATACCTCTACGAGCAGTACTTC.

The genes are TRBV29-1 and TRBJ1-2, with 8 bases that match TRBD1. There are 13 residues in the CDR3. The germline CDR1 and CDR2 sequences are SQVTM and ANQGSEA. V was pared by 7 bases and J by 3 bases, with 7 bases of the junction left unmatched. For the CDR3, the DNA is TGCAGCGCCGCGGACAGGGTTGACTATGGCTACACCTTC. Translation gives CSAADRVDYGYTF.

CDR3 sequence reads: CAISEMAGAQPQHF. The DNA of the CDR3 is TGTGCCATCAGTGAGATGGCAGGGGCCCAGCCCCAGCATTTT. The genes are TRBV10-3 and TRBJ1-5, with D possibly matching TRBD1 (6 bases). Germline V gene sequence: CDR1 ENHRY, CDR2 SYGVKD. V was shortened by 2 bases and J by 7 bases, with 12 bases between the two germline ends. CDR3 length: 14 residues.

This clone has a handful of counts. The genes are TRBV6-5 and TRBJ2-2; TRBD2 is a possible D gene (6 bases). The CDR3 totals 15 residues. In germline, CDR1 is MNHEY, CDR2 SVGAGI. Trimming stripped 2 bases from V and 3 bases from J, with 10 bases between. The CDR3 nucleotides read TGTGCCAGCAGTTACAAACGGGGGTACACCGGGGAGCTGTTTTTT. As protein: CASSYKRGYTGELFF.

This rearrangement joins TRBV5-1 to TRBJ2-7, with a tentative D call TRBD2 (5 bases). Germline CDR1 is SGHRS and CDR2 is YFSETQ. V lost 5 bases and J 3 bases, leaving 15 bases between the germline ends. This CDR3 contains 14 residues. CDR3 nucleotides: TGCGCCAGCAGGAAGGGAGAGGAGAACTACGAGCAGTACTTC. It specifies CASRKGEENYEQYF.

The chain is built from TRBV4-1 and TRBJ2-7; TRBD1 agrees at 9 bases. The germline V gene has CDR1 MGHRA and CDR2 YSYEKL. This CDR3 is 15 amino acids long. J lost 5 bases, V lost 0 bases, and 5 bases had no gene match. The CDR3 sequence: CASSQDGGQGNEQYF. The CDR3 DNA sequence: TGCGCCAGCAGCCAAGATGGGGGACAGGGAAACGAGCAGTACTTC.

This chain uses TRBV7-8 with TRBJ2-1, with 13 bases fitting TRBD2. The CDR3 sequence is 17 residues long. Germline V CDR1 and CDR2: SGHVS, FQNEAQ. The junction had 10 bases not matched to a gene; V was cut back by 6 bases and J by 5 bases. Here the CDR3 reads CASSPRTSGGSDNEQFF. The CDR3 DNA follows: TGTGCCAGCAGTCCCCGGACTAGCGGGGGTTCCGACAATGAGCAGTTCTTC.

This chain joins TRBV6-5 and TRBJ1-2; 7 bases fit TRBD1. V was clipped by 6 bases and J by 3 bases; unmatched bases: 7. The germline V gene encodes CDR1 MNHEY and CDR2 SVGAGI. CDR3 length: 14 residues. The CDR3 is CASRKTGSYYGYTF. CDR3 coding DNA: TGTGCCAGCAGGAAGACAGGGTCTTACTATGGCTACACCTTC.

The CDR3 sequence: CASSLTGASGELFF. The CDR3 DNA reads TGTGCCAGCAGCTTAACAGGGGCTAGCGGGGAGCTGTTTTTT. The rearrangement uses TRBV11-2 and TRBJ2-2; 7 bases line up with TRBD1. The CDR3 is 14 amino acids. The trim removed 2 bases at V and 7 bases at J, leaving 4 bases unmatched. Germline CDR1 reads SGHAT; CDR2 reads FQNNGV.

The chain is built from TRBV7-8 and TRBJ1-5; no definite D call. The germline V gene encodes CDR1 SGHVS and CDR2 FQNEAQ. CDR3 size: 15 residues. The V end lost 0 bases, the J end lost 3 bases, and 9 bases lay between the germline ends. Written as DNA, the CDR3 is TGTGCCAGCAGCTTAGCAGAGCTACCCAATCAGCCCCAGCATTTT. Its translation is CASSLAELPNQPQHF.

The J gene is TRBJ1-4, the V gene TRBV27; a possible D gene is TRBD1 (5 bases). The CDR3 runs to 15 residues. V gave up 4 bases and J gave up 8 bases, with 17 bases separating them. Germline V gene data show CDR1 as MNHEY and CDR2 as SMNVEV (reference sequence). DNA of the CDR3: TGTGCCAGCAGTTCTACCCAGGGAGGTCGGGAAAAACTGTTTTTT. The encoded protein is CASSSTQGGREKLFF.

This rearrangement joins TRBV6-5 to TRBJ1-2, with D possibly TRBD1 on 5 matching bases. Deletions cut 1 base from V and 1 base from J, with 10 bases between. The CDR3 sequence is 15 residues long. Germline CDR1 and CDR2: MNHEY and SVGAGI. The CDR3 coding sequence is TGTGCCAGCAGTTACTACACGGGACTTAACTATGGCTACACCTTC. Translated: CASSYYTGLNYGYTF.

The chain employs TRBV5-1 and TRBJ2-5; 8 positions match TRBD1. The trim removed 4 bases at V and 6 bases at J, leaving 5 bases unmatched. Per the germline V gene, CDR1 is SGHRS and CDR2 is YFSETQ. This CDR3 has 13 amino acids. The CDR3 here is CASSLGQGKTQYF. CDR3 coding DNA: TGCGCCAGCAGCCTAGGACAGGGAAAGACCCAGTACTTC.

The gene calls are TRBV3-1 (or the pseudogene TRBV3-2) and TRBJ1-5; tentatively, D is TRBD1 (5 bases). The CDR3 runs to 13 residues. Germline assignment: CDR1 LGHDT and CDR2 YNNKEL (reference sequence). V lost 0 bases to trimming and J lost 9 bases, with 9 bases between them. The CDR3 coding sequence is TGTGCCAGCAGCCAAGAGTGGGACTCGCCCCAGCATTTT. It specifies CASSQEWDSPQHF.

This clone is a singleton in its sample. The V and J genes are TRBV7-2 and TRBJ2-4; 9 positions match TRBD2. CDR1 and CDR2 (germline): SGHTA, FQGNSA. After removal of 5 bases from V and 3 bases from J, the junction contained 14 bases not matched to a gene. The length of the CDR3 is 18 residues. CDR3 sequence (DNA): TGTGCCAGCAGCCTTACAACGCTGCGGGGGGGCCTCAAAAACATTCAGTACTTC. Translated, it gives CASSLTTLRGGLKNIQYF.

The V call is TRBV24-1, the J call TRBJ1-6; no definite D call. CDR3 length equals 18 residues. V was trimmed by 3 bases and J by 2 bases, leaving 16 bases between them. CDR1 is KGHDR and CDR2 is SFDVKD in the germline V gene. The CDR3 is CATSDVRRLIPYNSPLHF. CDR3 DNA: TGTGCCACCAGTGATGTTAGAAGATTGATCCCCTATAATTCACCCCTCCACTTT.

V is TRBV12-5 and J is TRBJ1-1, with a possible D match to TRBD1 (6 bases). In germline, CDR1 is LGHNT, CDR2 FRNRAP. This CDR3 comprises 19 residues. Between the trimmed V and J ends, which lost 0 bases and 0 bases, there was a span of 20 bases. CDR3 protein: CASGLVKSGQGRMNTEAFF. CDR3 bases: TGTGCTAGTGGTTTGGTAAAAAGTGGGCAGGGGCGGATGAACACTGAAGCTTTCTTT.

V and J are TRBV20-1 and TRBJ1-2; D call uncertain. Germline CDR1 and CDR2: DFQATT and SNEGSKA (reference sequence). This CDR3 contains 13 residues. V lost 3 bases, J lost 4 bases, and 12 bases lay in between. The CDR3 is CSASQAVVYGYTF. CDR3 nucleotide sequence: TGCAGTGCTAGTCAGGCAGTGGTCTATGGCTACACCTTC.

This sequence joins TRBV2 and TRBJ2-1, with D possibly matching TRBD2 (5 bases). The CDR3 sequence is 15 residues long. The ends were cut back, 7 bases at V and 6 bases at J, with 19 bases in the middle. Germline V CDR1 and CDR2: SNHLY, FYNNEI. The CDR3 DNA reads TGTGCCAGCAAACCCCACTCCTCCGCGGGCAATGAGCAGTTCTTC. It encodes CASKPHSSAGNEQFF.

Worth noting for this clone: Other DNA sequences in the same sample also yield this CDR3. V is TRBV18 and J is TRBJ1-1; D may be TRBD1 (5 bases). The CDR3 sequence is 13 residues long. V gave up 6 bases and J gave up 1 base, with 9 bases separating them. CDR1 KGHSH and CDR2 LQKENI come from the germline V gene. CDR3 region: CASSRTGNTEAFF. The CDR3 DNA reads TGTGCCAGCTCCAGAACAGGGAACACTGAAGCTTTCTTT.

CDR3 loop: CATSDNGETQYF. The CDR3 region has the DNA TGTGCCACCAGTGATAACGGAGAGACCCAGTACTTC. The rearrangement links TRBV24-1 to TRBJ2-5; no clear D gene. Trimming removed 3 bases at V and 4 bases at J, with 5 bases between. Germline CDR1 is KGHDR and CDR2 is SFDVKD. The CDR3 spans 12 residues.

The chain joins TRBV19 to TRBJ1-4; weak D call: TRBD1 (6 bases). With 7 bases removed from V and 5 bases from J, the gap between germline ends came to 17 bases. This CDR3 has 15 residues. Germline assignment: CDR1 LNHDA and CDR2 SQIVND (reference sequence). The CDR3 here is CASMAGAQSNEKLFF. DNA for the CDR3: TGTGCCAGTATGGCAGGGGCGCAGTCAAATGAAAAACTGTTTTTT.

V gene TRBV3-1 (or the pseudogene TRBV3-2) combines with J gene TRBJ1-1; 7 bases agree with TRBD1. Germline V gives CDR1 LGHDT, CDR2 YNNKEL (reference sequence). This CDR3 comprises 15 residues. Trimming at V came to 3 bases and at J to 4 bases, leaving 8 bases not matched to a gene. The CDR3: CASSQGTARSTEAFF. CDR3 DNA: TGTGCCAGCAGCCAGGGGACAGCCCGGAGCACTGAAGCTTTCTTT.

The rearrangement joins TRBV3-1 (or the pseudogene TRBV3-2) to TRBJ1-6; TRBD1 might be the D (6 bases). V was clipped by 0 bases and J by 10 bases, with 16 bases between them. Germline values: CDR1 LGHDT, CDR2 YNNKEL (reference sequence). This CDR3 has 16 residues. CDR3 protein: CASSQEGSRGASPLHF. In DNA, the CDR3 is TGTGCCAGCAGCCAAGAAGGGTCCAGGGGTGCGTCACCCCTCCACTTT.